The clone carrying this T cell receptor beta chain has only a few counts. The entry originates in a study of regulatory T cells in long-lasting Graves disease. The time point: newly diagnosed GD, antithyroid drugs for less than 3 months. PBMC RNA was the source of the TCR library. Investigators prepared the TCR beta libraries by applying iRepertoire HTBI primers and Arm-PCR of CDR3 regions. Each CDR3 protein gets one entry after TCRdb re-called the multiplex PCR reads with MiXCR. The repertoire holds some 220,000 distinct CDR3 sequences, with approximately 18% as singletons. The CDR3 length is 16 residues. Germline V CDR1 and CDR2: LGHDT, YNNKEL (reference sequence). V dropped 2 bases and J dropped 6 bases, with 18 bases sitting between them. In addition, the sample was reused for a study of T cells in Graves' hyperthyroidism and ophthalmopathy.

V and J are TRBV3-1 and TRBJ2-3; possibly TRBD2 for D (7 bases). Here the sequenced sample was peripheral blood mononuclear cells (PBMCs), taken at new diagnosis, from a patient treated with antithyroid drugs. This sequence originates from a woman under 40 with Graves disease. The DNA for the CDR3 is TGTGCCAGCAGCCAAAGGAGGGCGGGGGCCGGGGATACGCAGTATTTT. This gives the protein CASSQRRAGAGDTQYF.